Following are 22 T cell receptor beta chains from one sample sequenced in a study of long-term antiretroviral therapy in people with HIV. The authors ran the immunoSEQ assay, v3.0, at survey level. Generated by immunoSEQ multiplex PCR, the TCRdb table keeps only in-frame clones and is missing some. The profile shows 15,000 to 20,000 clones, about 91% of them singletons. The starting material was unsorted PBMCs, obtained 0.3 years after starting antiretroviral therapy. The receptor set was obtained from a man aged 55-75 years with HIV.

The chain combines TRBV11-3 with TRBJ1-6; maybe TRBD1 (5 bases). Trimming cost V 5 bases and J 7 bases, with 12 bases left between them. Germline CDR1 SGHNT, CDR2 YENEEA. The length of the CDR3 is 14 residues. The DNA of the CDR3 is TGTGCCAGCAGCCGGGGACCTTTGAATTCACCCCTCCACTTT. Its translation: CASSRGPLNSPLHF.

The chain links TRBV7-7 to TRBJ2-1, with TRBD1 as a possible D gene (7 bases). The germline gives CDR1 SSHAT, CDR2 FNYEAQ (reference sequence). The germline V and J ends were trimmed by 1 base and 9 bases, with 16 bases remaining between them. The CDR3 is 15 amino acids. Here the CDR3 DNA reads TGTGCCAGCAGCTTAGGGATAGCGGCAGGGGGTGAGCAGTTCTTC. Its protein product is CASSLGIAAGGEQFF.

This chain uses TRBV5-1 with TRBJ2-3; 9 bases align to TRBD1. Losses at the gene ends were 3 bases for V and 0 bases for J; bases not matched to a gene: 11. CDR1 and CDR2 (germline): SGHRS, YFSETQ. The CDR3 totals 18 residues. In nucleotides, the CDR3 is TGCGCCAGCAGCTGGGCCCCCGGGACAGGGACTAGCACAGATACGCAGTATTTT. This gives the protein CASSWAPGTGTSTDTQYF.

The chain has TRBV7-2 and TRBJ2-3; maybe TRBD1 (5 bases). The CDR3 is made up of 12 amino acids. Trimming pared 2 bases from V and 6 bases from J, leaving 6 bases between. Germline CDR1 SGHTA, CDR2 FQGNSA. The CDR3 loop reads CASSLKGDTQYF. The CDR3 DNA reads TGTGCCAGCAGCTTAAAGGGGGATACGCAGTATTTT. Drawing the rest from reference TRBV7-2 and TRBJ2-3, the complete variable domain is GAGVSQSPSNKVTEKGKDVELRCDPISGHTALYWYRQSLGQGLEFLIYFQGNSAPDKSGLPSDRFSAERTGGSVSTLTIQRTQQEDSAVYLCASSLKGDTQYFGPGTRLTVL.

The chain employs TRBV5-6 and TRBJ1-2; D is undetermined. CDR1 SGHDT and CDR2 YYEEEE come from the germline V gene. With 0 bases removed from V and 7 bases from J, the gap between germline ends came to 16 bases. The CDR3 loop spans 15 amino acids. CDR3 coding DNA: TGTGCCAGCAGCTTGGTGTCGGTCAGTATAGTTGGCTACACCTTC. The encoded protein is CASSLVSVSIVGYTF.

The rearrangement links TRBV5-1 to TRBJ2-1; D possibly corresponds to TRBD2 (5 bases). The CDR3 contains 15 residues. Germline CDR1 and CDR2: SGHRS and YFSETQ. Trimming took 2 bases from V and 0 from J, leaving 9 bases between them. The DNA of the CDR3 is TGCGCCAGCAGCTTAGCTAGCTTCTCCTACAATGAGCAGTTCTTC. It encodes CASSLASFSYNEQFF.

The rearrangement links TRBV4-3 to TRBJ2-1; no clear D. Germline V CDR1 and CDR2: LGHNA, YSLEER. CDR3 length: 14 residues. V dropped 0 bases and J dropped 3 bases, with 6 bases sitting between them. CDR3 in amino acids: CASSQDEVYNEQFF. The CDR3 DNA is TGCGCCAGCAGCCAAGATGAGGTCTACAATGAGCAGTTCTTC.

This clone appeared a single time. CDR3 DNA sequence: TGTGCCAGCTCACCTAACAGTGGCAAAAACATTCAGTACTTC. This gives the protein CASSPNSGKNIQYF. V gene TRBV18 combines with J gene TRBJ2-4; D is undetermined. The CDR3 runs 14 residues. The V and J ends lost 3 bases and 3 bases respectively, with 9 bases between them. CDR1 and CDR2 (germline): KGHSH, LQKENI.

The J gene is TRBJ2-7, the V gene TRBV5-1; 8 bases match TRBD1. Trimming took 4 bases from V and 6 from J; bases not matched to a gene: 12. CDR1 and CDR2 (germline): SGHRS, YFSETQ. The CDR3 contains 15 residues. CDR3 DNA sequence: TGCGCCAGCAGCCCAACAGGGGGTTGGTCTGGCGAGCAGTACTTC. Encoded protein: CASSPTGGWSGEQYF.

The sample holds one count of this clone. The chain joins TRBV7-3 to TRBJ2-3, with D possibly TRBD2 on 6 matching bases. Germline loops: CDR1 SGHTA, CDR2 FQGTGA. The CDR3 is made up of 15 amino acids. V lost 5 bases and J lost 3, with 15 bases in between. The CDR3, as DNA: TGTGCCAGCAGCCTGTCCCCTGCGGGGACAGATACGCAGTATTTT. Amino acids: CASSLSPAGTDTQYF.

This clone has a single count. The chain recombines TRBV5-1 with TRBJ2-5; 9 bases map to TRBD2. This CDR3 has 13 residues. The germline V gene encodes CDR1 SGHRS and CDR2 YFSETQ. J was trimmed by 11 bases and V by 4 bases; bases with no gene match: 9. This chain's CDR3 is CASSTEAGGSQYF. The DNA for the CDR3 is TGCGCCAGCAGCACCGAAGCGGGAGGTTCTCAGTACTTC.

This clone appeared once. V is TRBV5-1 and J is TRBJ2-1, with D perhaps matching TRBD1 or TRBD2 (6 bases each). V lost 4 bases to trimming and J lost 8 bases, with 16 bases between them. Germline CDR1 and CDR2: SGHRS and YFSETQ. The CDR3 is 14 amino acids. The CDR3 is CASSLVAGEDEQFF. The CDR3 DNA is TGCGCCAGCAGCCTCGTGGCAGGGGAGGATGAGCAGTTCTTC.

This chain links TRBV19 with TRBJ2-6; D gene uncertain. The CDR3 covers 16 residues. Germline V gene sequence: CDR1 LNHDA, CDR2 SQIVND (reference sequence). V lost 8 bases to trimming and J lost 0 bases, with 14 bases between them. The chain's CDR3 is CASLLGPYSGANVLTF. CDR3 DNA: TGTGCCAGTCTCCTGGGTCCCTACTCTGGGGCCAACGTCCTGACTTTC.

This sequence joins TRBV5-6 and TRBJ1-5; D remains ambiguous. This CDR3 contains 13 residues. In germline, CDR1 is SGHDT, CDR2 YYEEEE. V was shortened by 1 base and J by 6 bases, with 8 bases between the two germline ends. CDR3 residues: CASSLSRGQPQHF. The CDR3 DNA reads as TGTGCCAGCAGCTTGAGCCGGGGTCAGCCCCAGCATTTT.

The chain links TRBV19 to TRBJ1-3; no firm D call. Germline lookup yields CDR1 LNHDA and CDR2 SQIVND (reference sequence). The CDR3 consists of 15 residues. Trimming removed 1 base at V and 2 bases at J, with 9 bases between. CDR3 nucleotide sequence: TGTGCCAGTAGTATAGGTCTCCTTCCTGGAAACACCATATATTTT. Amino acids: CASSIGLLPGNTIYF.

The chain links TRBV4-1 to TRBJ2-7, with 13 nucleotides matching TRBD2. J lost 0 bases, V lost 5 bases, and 4 bases had no gene match. Germline CDR1 MGHRA, CDR2 YSYEKL. There are 16 residues in the CDR3. This CDR3 reads CASSSGLAGISYEQYF. The CDR3 nucleotides are TGCGCCAGCAGCTCGGGACTAGCGGGGATCTCCTACGAGCAGTACTTC.

The rearrangement links TRBV30 to TRBJ2-7; no reliable D call. Trimming removed 0 bases at V and 3 bases at J, with 15 bases between. There are 15 residues in the CDR3. The germline CDR1 and CDR2 sequences are GTSNPN and SVGIG (reference sequence). CDR3 loop: CAWSVSDYGRYEQYF. DNA for the CDR3: TGTGCCTGGAGTGTATCAGATTACGGCCGCTACGAGCAGTACTTC.

As regards this clone: The junction departs from germline at one end; a sequencing error may be responsible. J is TRBJ1-2 and V is TRBV5-4; TRBD1 is a possible D gene (6 bases). This CDR3 comprises 18 residues. Per the germline V gene, CDR1 is SGHNT and CDR2 is YYREEE (reference sequence). The CDR3 sequence is CASSQDLPNIQGSDGYTF. CDR3 in DNA: TGCGCCAGCAGCCAAGATCTTCCAAATATACAGGGTTCGGATGGCTACACCTTC.

This chain connects TRBV5-4 to TRBJ2-7; 8 nucleotides agree with TRBD2. In germline, CDR1 is SGHNT, CDR2 YYREEE (reference sequence). This CDR3 is built from 15 residues. Trimming cost V 2 bases and J 2 bases; bases outside gene matches: 6. The CDR3 bases are TGTGCCAGCAGCTTATCGGGGGGGGCAACCTACGAGCAGTACTTC. It codes for CASSLSGGATYEQYF.

This clone was seen just once. The chain couples TRBV2 to TRBJ1-4, with D unclear. Germline V gene lookup returns CDR1 SNHLY and CDR2 FYNNEI. V lost 6 bases, J lost 8 bases, and 10 bases lay in between. This CDR3 has 12 residues. The CDR3 region is CASRPEGEKLFF. The CDR3 nucleotides are TGTGCCAGCAGGCCCGAGGGCGAAAAACTGTTTTTT.

This chain links TRBV5-6 with TRBJ1-6, with a tentative D call TRBD1 (5 bases). The CDR3 length is 15 residues. V was pared by 6 bases and J by 10 bases, with 20 bases between. Germline values: CDR1 SGHDT, CDR2 YYEEEE. CDR3 sequence: CASNLGPRGDSPLHF. The CDR3 nucleotides are TGTGCCAGCAACCTGGGGCCGCGAGGAGACTCACCCCTCCACTTT.

This chain connects TRBV7-3 to TRBJ2-1; 10 bases are shared with TRBD2. Germline CDR1 SGHTA, CDR2 FQGTGA. With V trimmed by 4 bases and J by 8 bases, 5 bases remained unmatched. This CDR3 spans 14 amino acids. The CDR3 protein is CASSSLAGVHEQFF. The DNA of the CDR3 is TGTGCCAGCAGCTCGCTAGCGGGAGTCCATGAGCAGTTCTTC.